A selection of T cell receptor beta chains follows, all from one sample in a study of post-analysis software for immune sequencing data. TCRdb re-analysed the PCR reads in MiXCR, keeping a single row per CDR3 protein. The data contain roughly 730,000 distinct CDR3 sequences, 25% to 30% of them seen just once; the ten biggest clones take up about 0.5%. The material sequenced was blood. These receptors came from a girl between 10 and 17 years old with multiple sclerosis. Both conserved end residues are part of each CDR3. A D gene is named only where the DNA matches it firmly. Size values are once, few and many counts, or a class for expanded clones, and some rows have none.

clone size	V gene	J gene	CDR3 length	D gene	CDR3 protein	CDR3 DNA
NA	TRBV2	TRBJ2-1	13	NA	CASSEALPGEQFF	TGTGCCAGCAGTGAAGCGCTTCCCGGTGAGCAGTTCTTC
NA	TRBV5-1	TRBJ1-5	15	TRBD1	CASSLTTGGNRPQHF	TGCGCCAGCAGCTTGACGACAGGGGGCAACCGGCCCCAGCATTTT
many	TRBV7-9	TRBJ1-1	12	NA	CASSPGDTEAFF	TGTGCCAGCAGCCCAGGGGACACTGAAGCTTTCTTT
NA	TRBV10-3	TRBJ2-1	15	NA	CAISDERYSYNEQVF	TGTGCCATCAGTGATGAGCGCTACTCCTACAATGAGCAGGTCTTC
NA	TRBV28	TRBJ2-5	13	NA	CASSGDSIETQYF	TGTGCCAGCAGTGGGGACTCTATAGAGACCCAGTACTTC
few	TRBV2	TRBJ2-3	12	NA	CASSEEADTQYF	TGTGCCAGCAGTGAAGAAGCAGATACGCAGTATTTT
once	TRBV11-3	TRBJ2-3	15	NA	CASSPGQGLSDTQYF	TGTGCCAGCAGCCCGGGGCAGGGTTTGTCAGATACGCAGTATTTT
NA	TRBV21-1	TRBJ1-2	13	NA	CAALTSGLSGYTF	TGTGCCGCCCTAACGTCAGGTTTGTCTGGCTACACCTTC
NA	TRBV5-1	TRBJ2-4	17	NA	CASSWTRGGVAKNIQYF	TGCGCCAGCAGCTGGACCAGAGGGGGAGTAGCCAAAAACATTCAGTACTTC
once	TRBV5-1	TRBJ2-7	14	NA	CASSLWLWSYEQYF	TGCGCCAGCAGCTTGTGGCTTTGGAGCTACGAGCAGTACTTC
NA	TRBV12-3/TRBV12-4	TRBJ1-5	16	TRBD1	CASSKGQGWGNQPQHF	TGTGCCAGCAGTAAGGGACAGGGTTGGGGAAATCAGCCCCAGCATTTT
NA	TRBV29-1	TRBJ2-4	15	TRBD2	CSVEDGGEQKNIQYF	TGCAGCGTTGAAGATGGGGGGGAGCAGAAAAACATTCAGTACTTC
few	TRBV5-8	TRBJ2-7	12	TRBD2	CATRDYPGEQYF	TGTGCCACCCGGGACTACCCTGGCGAGCAGTACTTC
few	TRBV29-1	TRBJ1-2	14	NA	CSVEDPGTYCGYTF	TGCAGCGTTGAAGATCCCGGGACCTACTGTGGCTACACCTTC
few	TRBV15	TRBJ2-2	15	TRBD2	CATSTSGSYTGELFF	TGTGCCACCAGCACCAGCGGGAGTTACACCGGGGAGCTGTTTTTT
few	TRBV6-1	TRBJ2-3	16	NA	CASIPSLAGNADTQYF	TGTGCCAGCATCCCCTCACTAGCAGGGAACGCAGATACGCAGTATTTT
NA	TRBV7-9	TRBJ2-1	13	NA	CASSLARASERFF	TGTGCCAGCAGCTTAGCGCGGGCGAGTGAGCGGTTCTTC
few	TRBV5-1	TRBJ2-3	14	NA	CVSSLGPGTDTQYF	TGCGTCAGCAGCCTGGGGCCAGGCACAGATACGCAGTATTTT
NA	TRBV12-3/TRBV12-4	TRBJ2-7	16	NA	CASSRRRAGQNYEQYF	TGTGCCAGCAGTAGGCGGAGGGCCGGGCAAAATTACGAGCAGTACTTC
NA	TRBV28	TRBJ1-3	16	NA	CASSLGSLRSGNTIYF	TGTGCCAGCAGTTTGGGCAGTCTACGCTCTGGAAACACTATATATTTT
NA	TRBV12-3/TRBV12-4	TRBJ2-1	15	TRBD1	CASTSRDRGRREQFF	TGTGCCAGCACCTCCCGGGACAGGGGGCGCCGGGAGCAGTTCTTC
NA	TRBV29-1	TRBJ2-7	12	TRBD2	CSVDSGTDEQYF	TGCAGCGTTGATAGCGGGACTGACGAGCAGTACTTC
NA	TRBV7-6	TRBJ1-4	15	TRBD1	CASSAQGERDEKLFF	TGTGCCAGCAGCGCACAGGGGGAGCGAGATGAAAAACTGTTTTTT
NA	TRBV12-3/TRBV12-4	TRBJ2-1	14	TRBD2	CASSASGRLSEQFF	TGTGCCAGCAGTGCTAGCGGCCGACTAAGTGAGCAGTTCTTC
NA	TRBV20-1	TRBJ2-1	17	TRBD2	CSARTAQRGAPYNEQFF	TGCAGTGCTAGGACGGCCCAGCGGGGGGCACCCTACAATGAGCAGTTCTTC
NA	TRBV7-2	TRBJ2-5	13	NA	CASSAFRGYPQYF	TGTGCCAGCAGCGCTTTTCGGGGCTACCCCCAGTACTTC
NA	TRBV4-2	TRBJ1-5	18	NA	CASSQTSSGTTSNQPQHF	TGTGCCAGCAGCCAAACCTCCAGCGGGACGACGAGCAATCAGCCCCAGCATTTT